The present entry profiles one T cell receptor beta chain with its context. The CDR3 runs to 17 residues. Unmatched junction bases numbered 6, after V lost 0 bases and J lost 2 bases. Germline-derived CDR1 and CDR2 are LGHNA and YSLEER. The source of the sample is a study of blood T cells in healthy people across ages. The individuals who served as donors were healthy Caucasians living in Russia, aged roughly 6 to 100. The second PCR ran roughly 7 to 12 cycles with a sample-barcoded 5' primer and J-beta primers. TCRdb reprocessed the 5' RACE reads with MiXCR, giving one entry per CDR3 protein. The top ten hold approximately 14% of the sample, which has about 1.1 million distinct CDR3 sequences, less than 45% seen once.

The sequence was obtained from a man between 18 and 35 years old in good health. The sample comprised blood. The chain has TRBV4-3 and TRBJ2-3; TRBD1 matches at 9 bases. This CDR3 is CASSQDPGQGSTDTQYF. In DNA, the CDR3 is TGCGCCAGCAGCCAAGATCCCGGACAGGGGTCCACAGATACGCAGTATTTT.